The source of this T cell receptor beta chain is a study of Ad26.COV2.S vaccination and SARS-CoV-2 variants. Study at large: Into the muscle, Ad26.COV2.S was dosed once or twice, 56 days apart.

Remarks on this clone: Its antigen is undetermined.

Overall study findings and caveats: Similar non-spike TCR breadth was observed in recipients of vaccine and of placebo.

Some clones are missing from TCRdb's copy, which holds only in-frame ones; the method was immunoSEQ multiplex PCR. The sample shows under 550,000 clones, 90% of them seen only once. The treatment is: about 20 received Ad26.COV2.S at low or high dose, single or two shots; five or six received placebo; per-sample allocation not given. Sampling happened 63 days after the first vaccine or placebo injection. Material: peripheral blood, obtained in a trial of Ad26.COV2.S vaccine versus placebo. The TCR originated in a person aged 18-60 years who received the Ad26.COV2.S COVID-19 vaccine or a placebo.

CDR3: CASSPVGREAFF. DNA for the CDR3: TGTGCCAGCAGCCCGGTCGGGCGTGAAGCTTTCTTT. The rearrangement joins TRBV7-2 to TRBJ1-1; D uncertain. The CDR3 sequence is 12 residues long. V lost 5 bases, J lost 7 bases, and 11 bases lay in between. Germline V gene lookup returns CDR1 SGHTA and CDR2 FQGNSA.